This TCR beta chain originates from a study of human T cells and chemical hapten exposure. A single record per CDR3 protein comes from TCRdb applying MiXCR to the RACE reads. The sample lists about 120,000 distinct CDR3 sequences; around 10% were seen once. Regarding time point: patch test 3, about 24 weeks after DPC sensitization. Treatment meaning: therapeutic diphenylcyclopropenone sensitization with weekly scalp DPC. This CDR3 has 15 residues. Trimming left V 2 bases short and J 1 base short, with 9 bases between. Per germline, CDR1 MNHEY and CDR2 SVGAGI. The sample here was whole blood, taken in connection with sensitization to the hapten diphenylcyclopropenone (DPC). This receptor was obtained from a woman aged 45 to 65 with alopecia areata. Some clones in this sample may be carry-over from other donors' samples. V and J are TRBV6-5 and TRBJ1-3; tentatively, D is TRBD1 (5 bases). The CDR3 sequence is CASSYGGGSGNTIYF. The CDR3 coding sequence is TGTGCCAGCAGTTACGGTGGGGGATCTGGAAACACCATATATTTT.